These 4 T cell receptor beta chains were sequenced from one sample in a study of regulatory T cells in long-lasting Graves disease. Investigators prepared the TCR beta libraries by applying iRepertoire HTBI primers and Arm-PCR of CDR3 regions. TCRdb analysed the multiplex PCR reads with MiXCR anew, one entry per CDR3 protein. The sample lists roughly 430,000 distinct CDR3 sequences, roughly 15% seen once, with about 10% in the top ten. Time point specified: newly diagnosed GD, antithyroid drugs for less than 3 months. Following extraction of RNA from PBMCs, that RNA was used to make the TCR library. The sample also formed part of further work on T cells in Graves' hyperthyroidism and ophthalmopathy.

The sample consisted of peripheral blood mononuclear cells (PBMCs), taken at new diagnosis, from a patient treated with antithyroid drugs. These receptors all come from a woman in her twenties or thirties with Graves disease.

The CDR3 nucleotides read TGTGCCAGCAGCTTAAGGGGTCCCTCTGGAAACACCATATATTTT. As protein: CASSLRGPSGNTIYF. J is TRBJ1-3 and V is TRBV11-2; possibly TRBD1 for D (5 bases). The CDR3 loop spans 15 amino acids. Germline CDR1 SGHAT, CDR2 FQNNGV. V lost 2 bases to trimming and J lost 0 bases, with 8 bases between them.

The table lists this clonotype with a few counts. J is TRBJ2-1 and V is TRBV7-9; TRBD2 might be the D (6 bases). V was cut by 3 bases and J by 4 bases, with 16 bases left in between. Germline-derived CDR1 and CDR2 are SEHNR and FQNEAQ (reference sequence). This CDR3 region has 16 residues. The CDR3 region is CASSLEGVRGYNEQFF. CDR3 sequence (DNA): TGTGCCAGCAGCTTGGAGGGAGTTAGGGGTTACAATGAGCAGTTCTTC.

This clonotype was recorded many times. The V and J genes are TRBV5-8 and TRBJ2-3; 11 bases are a match to TRBD2. After removal of 0 bases from V and 8 bases from J, the junction contained 2 bases not matched to a gene. Per germline, CDR1 SGHTS and CDR2 YDEGEE. The CDR3 is made up of 14 amino acids. CDR3 DNA sequence: TGTGCCAGCAGCTTGGACCTAGCGGGAGGTACGCAGTATTTT. Encoded protein: CASSLDLAGGTQYF.

This chain joins TRBV15 and TRBJ2-1; D may correspond to TRBD1 or TRBD2 (5 bases each). CDR1 and CDR2 (germline): LNHNV, YYDKDF (reference sequence). With 2 bases removed from V and 7 bases from J, the gap between germline ends came to 12 bases. CDR3 length: 14 amino acids. The DNA for the CDR3 is TGTGCCACCAGCAGAACGGGGCCCAGGAATGAGCAGTTCTTC. Protein sequence: CATSRTGPRNEQFF.